The T cell receptor beta chain under discussion was sequenced for a study of blood T cell repertoires in COVID-19. Across the whole study: Collection of acute and convalescent COVID-19 samples took place in the United States, Italy and Spain. Nucleic acid was either cDNA or gDNA, and it came from T cells, B-cell-depleted T cells, or PBMCs.

Per the authors' pipeline: The assay estimated nucleated cells by amplifying reference gene primers. The repertoire was sequenced with immunoSEQ multiplex PCR; TCRdb's copy has only in-frame clones and lacks some. That table supplies the V and J calls and clone size; D and trimming were determined from the DNA. Of 130,000 to 150,000 clones listed, about nine tenths are singletons. CDR3 size: 15 residues. The germline CDR1 and CDR2 sequences are LGHNA and YSLEER. The ends were cut back, 0 bases at V and 6 bases at J, with 9 bases in the middle. The V gene is TRBV4-3, the J gene TRBJ1-6, with D uncertain. The receptor was derived from a man aged 45 to 65 with active or convalescent COVID-19. Sequenced: peripheral blood. The CDR3 is CASSQDLGSNSPLHF. The CDR3 region has the DNA TGCGCCAGCAGCCAAGATCTGGGCTCTAATTCACCCCTCCACTTT.